This TCR beta chain was profiled in a study of neurological immune-mediated disorders. Findings of the study overall: The greatest degree of TCR clonal expansion was observed in HTLV-1-associated myelopathy, with the lowest in multiple sclerosis, below that of healthy controls.

V was clipped by 1 base and J by 5 bases; unmatched bases: 7. This CDR3 is built from 16 residues. Germline values: CDR1 SGHAT, CDR2 FQNNGV. This clonotype was detected ten times or more. Its specificity is unknown. Template-switch 5'RACE cDNA synthesis added a 10-nucleotide unique molecular identifier. In TCRdb, the 5' RACE reads were re-called with MiXCR into one record per CDR3 protein. The table records 65,000 to 75,000 distinct CDR3 sequences, under 5.5% of them present only once. Unsorted libraries came from 2 million PBMCs stored at -80 °C. The TCR originated in a woman in her 70s with multiple sclerosis. The chain has TRBV11-2 and TRBJ2-5, with 10 bases aligning to TRBD2. Sequences were obtained from PBMCs. As DNA, the CDR3 is TGTGCCAGCAGCTTAGGGACTAGCGGTCCCCGGGAGACCCAGTACTTC. The encoded protein is CASSLGTSGPRETQYF.